This T cell receptor (beta chain) is drawn from a study of cytomegalovirus exposure and HLA in healthy donors. Study in general: From donors who were HLA-typed, an early data release held about 85 million unique TCRs. The study, taken as a whole, reports: A prior analysis recorded that most TCR beta V segments were productive about 87% or about 30% of the time.

CDR3 length: 16 amino acids. V was pared by 5 bases and J by 1 base, with 10 bases of the junction left unmatched. The V gene's germline CDR1 is GTSNPN and CDR2 SVGIG (reference sequence). PCR used 60 Vbeta primers and 13 Jbeta primers. The table came from immunoSEQ multiplex PCR; TCRdb's copy has only in-frame clones and leaves some out. The sample holds tens of thousands of clones. Turning to this clone: Its antigen is not identified.

Sequencing was done on a sample of PBMCs. This sequence originates from a female donor in good health and CMV-seronegative. This chain joins TRBV30 and TRBJ2-5; 10 bases fit TRBD2. CDR3 coding DNA: TGTGCCTGGGGGGTGGTGCGGACTAGCGGCCAAGAGACCCAGTACTTC. It encodes CAWGVVRTSGQETQYF.